These 22 T cell receptor beta chains were sequenced from one sample in a study of blood T cell repertoires in COVID-19. Repertoires were generated with immunoSEQ multiplex PCR, while TCRdb's copy carries only in-frame clones and drops some. The sample has around 99,000 clones, 79% seen once. Sequences were obtained from peripheral blood. All receptors derive from a woman over 75 with active or convalescent COVID-19.

In its sample, this clone was seen once. The genes are TRBV20-1 and TRBJ1-4; tentative D call: TRBD1 (5 bases). V was shortened by 3 bases and J by 7 bases, with 12 bases between the two germline ends. CDR1 is DFQATT and CDR2 is SNEGSKA in the germline V gene (reference sequence). The CDR3 contains 13 residues. CDR3 amino acids: CSASRGVGEKLFF. Written as DNA, the CDR3 is TGCAGTGCTAGTCGGGGGGTGGGTGAAAAACTGTTTTTT.

This chain connects TRBV29-1 to TRBJ2-7, with 7 bases that match TRBD2. V dropped 6 bases and J dropped 5; count of bases not matched to a gene: 7. Per germline, CDR1 SQVTM and CDR2 ANQGSEA. This CDR3 region has 12 residues. The CDR3 protein is CSVTSGINEQYF. The CDR3 region has the DNA TGCAGCGTGACCAGCGGGATAAACGAGCAGTACTTC.

The CDR3 sequence is CSVGAGEETQYF. CDR3 nucleotide sequence: TGCAGCGTTGGCGCGGGAGAAGAGACCCAGTACTTC. The chain carries TRBV29-1 and TRBJ2-5; 7 nucleotides agree with TRBD2. The CDR3 totals 12 residues. The ends lost 4 bases at V and 3 bases at J; junction bases unmatched: 2. Germline V CDR1 and CDR2: SQVTM, ANQGSEA. The full variable domain, in which reference TRBV29-1 and TRBJ2-5 provide the parts outside the CDR3, is SAVISQKPSRDICQRGTSLTIQCQVDSQVTMMFWYRQQPGQSLTLIATANQGSEATYESGFVIDKFPISRPNLTFSTLTVSNMSPEDSSIYLCSVGAGEETQYFGPGTRLLVL.

The chain joins TRBV5-4 to TRBJ2-3, with D possibly TRBD2 on 6 matching bases. V was trimmed by 4 bases and J by 5 bases, leaving 17 bases between them. Germline assignment: CDR1 SGHNT and CDR2 YYREEE (reference sequence). The CDR3 has 15 amino acids. CDR3 region: CASSRGGTGLDTQYF. The CDR3, as DNA: TGTGCCAGCAGCCGTGGCGGGACTGGGTTAGATACGCAGTATTTT.

The chain has TRBV29-1 and TRBJ2-7, with D perhaps TRBD1 (6 bases). The CDR3 is made up of 12 amino acids. Germline values: CDR1 SQVTM, CDR2 ANQGSEA. V was cut by 5 bases and J by 5 bases, with 13 bases left in between. The CDR3 here is CSVSHRVDEQYF. CDR3 DNA: TGCAGCGTTTCTCACAGGGTGGACGAGCAGTACTTC.

Of note for this clone: At one end, the junction sequence differs from germline, possibly due to a read error. In nucleotides, the CDR3 is TGTGCCAGCAGCCCGCATCCCACCGGGGGACCCTACGAGCAGTACTTC. It encodes CASSPHPTGGPYEQYF. This chain uses TRBV5-1 with TRBJ2-7, with D maybe TRBD2 (6 bases). From germline, CDR1 is SGHRS and CDR2 YFSETQ. The CDR3 contains 16 residues.

This chain uses TRBV19 with TRBJ2-5; D is perhaps TRBD1 (6 bases). Deletions cut 6 bases from V and 2 bases from J, with 13 bases between. The germline CDR1 and CDR2 sequences are LNHDA and SQIVND (reference sequence). The CDR3 runs 14 residues. As DNA, the CDR3 is TGTGCCAGTAGGAAGACAGGTGCACAAGAGACCCAGTACTTC. Translated: CASRKTGAQETQYF.

The chain combines TRBV6-6 with TRBJ2-7; D perhaps matches TRBD1 (5 bases). From germline, CDR1 is MNHNY and CDR2 SVGAGI (reference sequence). Deletions cut 3 bases from V and 5 bases from J, with 14 bases between. The CDR3 has 14 amino acids. The CDR3 DNA is TGTGCCAGCAGTTATAGGGCATCCAGGGACGAGCAGTACTTC. Residues: CASSYRASRDEQYF.

The chain combines TRBV28 with TRBJ2-4; D is ambiguous. Germline-derived CDR1 and CDR2 are MDHEN and SYDVKM. Between the trimmed V and J ends, which lost 2 bases and 2 bases, there was a span of 19 bases. This CDR3 spans 18 amino acids. CDR3 nucleotide sequence: TGTGCCAGCAGTTTAAATCATGTGGGCGCTTTCTCCAAAAACATTCAGTACTTC. As protein: CASSLNHVGAFSKNIQYF.

The DNA of the CDR3 is TGTGCCAGCAGCATTAGCGGGACAGATACGCAGTATTTT. Residues: CASSISGTDTQYF. The V gene is TRBV7-2, the J gene TRBJ2-3; 7 bases align to TRBD2. V lost 5 bases, J lost 3 bases, and 2 bases stayed unmatched. The CDR3 sequence is 13 residues long. The germline V gene encodes CDR1 SGHTA and CDR2 FQGNSA. The full variable domain, in which reference TRBV7-2 and TRBJ2-3 provide the parts outside the CDR3, is GAGVSQSPSNKVTEKGKDVELRCDPISGHTALYWYRQSLGQGLEFLIYFQGNSAPDKSGLPSDRFSAERTGGSVSTLTIQRTQQEDSAVYLCASSISGTDTQYFGPGTRLTVL.

This chain joins TRBV13 and TRBJ1-4, with a possible D match to TRBD1 (5 bases). The CDR3 runs 13 residues. The V gene's germline CDR1 is PRHDT and CDR2 FYEKMQ (reference sequence). With 2 bases removed from V and 8 bases from J, the gap between germline ends came to 9 bases. The DNA of the CDR3 is TGTGCCAGCAGCTTAAGGGGCCCAGAAAAACTGTTTTTT. This translates into CASSLRGPEKLFF.

The chain carries TRBV10-3 and TRBJ2-5, with 9 positions matching TRBD2. The CDR3 length is 14 residues. Germline assignment: CDR1 ENHRY and CDR2 SYGVKD. V shed 3 bases and J 5 bases; nucleotides not matched to a gene: 4. In DNA, the CDR3 is TGTGCCATCAGTGACGTGGCGGGAGGGGAGACCCAGTACTTC. It is translated as CAISDVAGGETQYF.

The rearrangement joins TRBV20-1 to TRBJ2-1; 11 bases match TRBD2. CDR1 is DFQATT, CDR2 SNEGSKA, per germline (reference sequence). Unmatched junction bases numbered 10, after V lost 3 bases and J lost 9 bases. This CDR3 has 15 residues. CDR3 in amino acids: CSASHSGRASSEQFF. As DNA, the CDR3 is TGCAGTGCTAGTCATAGCGGGAGGGCCTCTTCTGAGCAGTTCTTC.

The chain couples TRBV3-1 (or the pseudogene TRBV3-2) to TRBJ1-4; D call uncertain. The V and J ends lost 0 bases and 4 bases respectively, with 24 bases between them. The CDR3 is made up of 20 amino acids. Germline V gene sequence: CDR1 LGHDT, CDR2 YNNKEL (reference sequence). The CDR3 is CASSQELSRGLTVLNEKLFF. CDR3 bases: TGTGCCAGCAGCCAAGAACTCAGCCGTGGGCTCACTGTCCTTAATGAAAAACTGTTTTTT.

This rearrangement joins TRBV21-1 to TRBJ2-1; TRBD2, the table's D call, was not compared with the DNA. TRBV21-1 is termed a pseudogene. This CDR3 is built from 14 residues. The CDR3 DNA reads TGTGCCAGCAGCGAAGCGGAGTTCTACAATGAGCAGTTCTTC. Encoded protein: CASSEAEFYNEQFF.

J is TRBJ1-5 and V is TRBV5-5, with D unclear. Germline CDR1 reads SGHKS; CDR2 reads YYEKEE (reference sequence). There are 15 residues in the CDR3. V was pared by 0 bases and J by 0 bases, with 7 bases between. The DNA for the CDR3 is TGTGCCAGCAGCTTGGTGGGCAATAGCAATCAGCCCCAGCATTTT. Its translation: CASSLVGNSNQPQHF.

The chain couples TRBV9 to TRBJ2-2, with D possibly TRBD2 on 6 matching bases. The CDR3 has 14 residues. V lost 5 bases and J 0 bases, leaving 8 bases between the germline ends. CDR1 and CDR2 from the germline V gene are SGDLS and YYNGEE. In DNA form, the CDR3 reads TGTGCCAGCAGGGGGGGACCGAACACCGGGGAGCTGTTTTTT. It specifies CASRGGPNTGELFF.

The J gene is TRBJ1-1, the V gene TRBV12-3 or TRBV12-4; D gene ambiguous. V lost 3 bases and J lost 7, with 6 bases in between. The CDR3 runs to 11 residues. Here the CDR3 reads CASSLYYEAFF. The CDR3 DNA is TGTGCCAGCAGTTTGTACTATGAAGCTTTCTTT.

The chain combines TRBV7-2 with TRBJ2-3; 8 bases are shared with TRBD1. There are 14 residues in the CDR3. Germline loops: CDR1 SGHTA, CDR2 FQGNSA. Trimming took 8 bases from V and 7 from J; bases not matched to a gene: 11. The CDR3 here is CASSPGTGGNTQYF. CDR3 coding DNA: TGTGCCAGCTCTCCCGGGACAGGCGGAAATACGCAGTATTTT. The full variable domain, its missing parts supplied by reference TRBV7-2 and TRBJ2-3, is GAGVSQSPSNKVTEKGKDVELRCDPISGHTALYWYRQSLGQGLEFLIYFQGNSAPDKSGLPSDRFSAERTGGSVSTLTIQRTQQEDSAVYLCASSPGTGGNTQYFGPGTRLTVL.

The chain links TRBV4-1 to TRBJ1-4; no reliable D call. Germline V gives CDR1 MGHRA, CDR2 YSYEKL. The CDR3 length is 15 residues. The V and J ends lost 2 bases and 0 bases respectively, with 7 bases between them. DNA of the CDR3: TGCGCCAGCAGCCAAATCGGGACAACTAATGAAAAACTGTTTTTT. This sequence encodes CASSQIGTTNEKLFF.

The CDR3 loop is CASSLGLAGALNEQFF. The CDR3 coding sequence is TGCGCCAGCAGCCTGGGACTAGCAGGGGCCCTGAATGAGCAGTTCTTC. The chain carries TRBV5-1 and TRBJ2-1; 9 bases are a match to TRBD2. Germline lookup yields CDR1 SGHRS and CDR2 YFSETQ. This CDR3 has 16 residues. The junction had 12 bases not matched to a gene; V was cut back by 4 bases and J by 7 bases.

The V call is TRBV6-2 or TRBV6-3, the J call TRBJ1-2; D may be TRBD1 (6 bases). This CDR3 has 15 residues. Germline-derived CDR1 and CDR2 are MNHEY and SVGEGT. V lost 6 bases and J lost 1, with 15 bases in between. The CDR3 sequence is CASSHTTGFNYGYTF. The CDR3 nucleotides read TGTGCCAGCAGCCATACGACAGGTTTTAACTATGGCTACACCTTC.